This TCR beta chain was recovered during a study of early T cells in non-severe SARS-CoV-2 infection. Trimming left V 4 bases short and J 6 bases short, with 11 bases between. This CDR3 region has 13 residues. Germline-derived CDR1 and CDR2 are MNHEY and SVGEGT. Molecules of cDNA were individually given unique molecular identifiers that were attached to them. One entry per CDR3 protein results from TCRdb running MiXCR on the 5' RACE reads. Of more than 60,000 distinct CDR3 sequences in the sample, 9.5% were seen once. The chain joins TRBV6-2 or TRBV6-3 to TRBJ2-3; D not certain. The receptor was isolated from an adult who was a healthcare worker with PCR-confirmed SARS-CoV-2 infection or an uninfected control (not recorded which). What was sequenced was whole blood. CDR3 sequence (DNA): TGTGCCAGCAGTTCCCAACCACAGGATACGCAGTATTTT. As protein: CASSSQPQDTQYF.